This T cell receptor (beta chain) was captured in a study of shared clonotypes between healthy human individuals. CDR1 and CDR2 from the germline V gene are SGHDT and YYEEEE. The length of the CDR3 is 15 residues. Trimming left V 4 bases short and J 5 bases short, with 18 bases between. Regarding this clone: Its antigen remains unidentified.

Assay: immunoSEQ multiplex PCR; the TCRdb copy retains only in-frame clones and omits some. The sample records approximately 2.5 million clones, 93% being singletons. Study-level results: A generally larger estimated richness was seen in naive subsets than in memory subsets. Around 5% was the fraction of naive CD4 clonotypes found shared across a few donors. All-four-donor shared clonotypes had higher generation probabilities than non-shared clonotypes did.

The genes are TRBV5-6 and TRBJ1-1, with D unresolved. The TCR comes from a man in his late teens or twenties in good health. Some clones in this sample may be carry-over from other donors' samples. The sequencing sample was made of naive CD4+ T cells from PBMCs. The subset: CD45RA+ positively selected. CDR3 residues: CASSPLVDGKTEAFF. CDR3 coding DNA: TGTGCCAGCAGCCCACTGGTTGACGGGAAGACTGAAGCTTTCTTT.